This TCR beta chain was sequenced in a study of cytomegalovirus exposure and HLA in healthy donors. TCRdb's table, derived via immunoSEQ multiplex PCR, lists solely in-frame clones and lacks some. The sample consists of 55,000 to 65,000 clones, roughly 92% of them appearing once. The V gene's germline CDR1 is MNHEY and CDR2 SMNVEV (reference sequence). The CDR3 spans 12 residues. The V end lost 4 bases, the J end lost 10 bases, and 14 bases lay between the germline ends. Study-wide findings and caveats: Cytomegalovirus status, reportedly, was diagnosed with high specificity and sensitivity by the classifier. In the roughly 120 validation repertoires, a later analysis found that first-cohort TCR clusters tended to co-occur. The authors enumerated 150 to 200 TCR beta chains as linked to cytomegalovirus.

Notes on this clone: Its antigen is unidentified.

The chain combines TRBV27 with TRBJ2-7, with D perhaps matching TRBD1 (5 bases). What was sequenced was PBMCs. The receptor was isolated from a man aged 18 to 30 in good health and CMV-seronegative. The CDR3 coding sequence is TGTGCCAGCAGTTCCGACAGACTGGGACAGTACTTC. It yields the protein CASSSDRLGQYF.